The rows below give T cell receptor beta chains drawn from one sample of a study of blood T cell repertoires in COVID-19. TCRdb's copy holds only in-frame clones and misses some; the assay was immunoSEQ multiplex PCR. Counted here are tens of thousands of clones, 70% to 80% occurring once; the ten biggest clones make up about 16%. Sequenced: peripheral blood. The receptors come from a human donor in a cohort sampled during active COVID-19. Each CDR3 is given with its conserved first and last residue. Fields, in order: CDR3 DNA, CDR3 protein, clone size, D gene, J gene, V gene. The D gene is left open where the match is weak. The size field is filled for only some rows; it gives once, few, many or a size class.

TGCAGCGTGACAGGGCCCGCTAGCACAGATACGCAGTATTTT | CSVTGPASTDTQYF | - | TRBD1 | TRBJ2-3 | TRBV29-1
TGTGCCAGCTCACCAGCGGGGGGGGGTCAGCCCCAGCATTTT | CASSPAGGGQPQHF | - | - | TRBJ1-5 | TRBV18
TGTGCCTGGGCGAGACAGGGGGCGCCCCGGACTGAAGCTTTCTTT | CAWARQGAPRTEAFF | - | TRBD1 | TRBJ1-1 | TRBV30
TGTGCCAGCAGCCTCACGCCTGGGGGGGTTGCGGGAGTCCCGAACACCGGGGAGCTGTTTTTT | CASSLTPGGVAGVPNTGELFF | - | TRBD2 | TRBJ2-2 | TRBV3-1/TRBV3-2
TGTGCCAGCAGTCGGGGGACAGGAATCTCCTACGAGCAGTACTTC | CASSRGTGISYEQYF | few | TRBD1 | TRBJ2-7 | TRBV27
TGTGCCTGGAGTAGGGACAATAACTATGGCTACACCTTC | CAWSRDNNYGYTF | - | - | TRBJ1-2 | TRBV30
TGTGCCAGCAGTCTGCCCGGGGGGTGGGAGTTCTTC | CASSLPGGWEFF | few | TRBD2 | TRBJ2-1 | TRBV12-3/TRBV12-4
TGTGCCAGCTCAGTCGACGGGGGTTACGAGCAGTACTTC | CASSVDGGYEQYF | - | - | TRBJ2-7 | TRBV18
TGTGCCAGCAGCCCCGGGGGGGGGTACTATGGCTACACCTTC | CASSPGGGYYGYTF | - | - | TRBJ1-2 | TRBV7-9
TGTGCCAGCAGCTCACTACAGGGCGAGACCCAGTACTTC | CASSSLQGETQYF | - | - | TRBJ2-5 | TRBV3-1/TRBV3-2
TGCGCCAGCAGCTTGACCCCTCTAGCGGGGGGTTCAGGAGATACGCAGTATTTT | CASSLTPLAGGSGDTQYF | - | TRBD2 | TRBJ2-3 | TRBV5-1
TGTGCCAGCAGGGTCTTAGCGGCAAACTCCTACGAGCAGTACTTC | CASRVLAANSYEQYF | - | - | TRBJ2-7 | TRBV28
TGTGCCAGCAGCTCTATCCCCACTAGCGGGACAGATACGCAGTATTTT | CASSSIPTSGTDTQYF | - | TRBD2 | TRBJ2-3 | TRBV9
TGTGCCAGTAGTTCTCGGGGGACTGGGGCCAACGTCCTGACTTTC | CASSSRGTGANVLTF | - | - | TRBJ2-6 | TRBV19
TGTGCCAGCAGCCCCGTCGGCGACAGGGTCTACTCTGGAAACACCATATATTTT | CASSPVGDRVYSGNTIYF | - | TRBD1 | TRBJ1-3 | TRBV7-2
TGTGCCAGCAGCCAAGATCCCGGAGTCCCCTCCTACGAGCAGTACTTC | CASSQDPGVPSYEQYF | - | - | TRBJ2-7 | TRBV4-2
TGTGCCAGCAGCCATCACCGGGTCCTCTCCTACGAGCAGTACTTC | CASSHHRVLSYEQYF | - | - | TRBJ2-7 | TRBV5-8
TGCGCCAGCAGTGTACAGGGGGCAAGCTACGAGCAGTACTTC | CASSVQGASYEQYF | - | TRBD1 | TRBJ2-7 | TRBV10-1
TGTGCCAGCAGCTCACAGATTAACACTGAAGCTTTCTTT | CASSSQINTEAFF | - | - | TRBJ1-1 | TRBV5-4
TGTGCCAGTAGTCCCATACAGCGCCTGACAGGACAACAACAGCCCCAGCATTTT | CASSPIQRLTGQQQPQHF | - | - | TRBJ1-5 | TRBV19
TGCAGCGCCAGGACAGGGGTAAACTCTGGAAACACCATATATTTT | CSARTGVNSGNTIYF | once | TRBD1 | TRBJ1-3 | TRBV29-1
TGTGCCAGCAGCTTGGGCGGATCGGCTAGCGGGAGCACAGATACGCAGTATTTT | CASSLGGSASGSTDTQYF | - | TRBD2 | TRBJ2-3 | TRBV5-4
TGTGCCTGGAGCTCTGAGTACGAGCAGTACTTC | CAWSSEYEQYF | - | - | TRBJ2-7 | TRBV30
TGTGCCAGCACCCGCGGCAGGGCTGGGGCCAACGTCCTGACTTTC | CASTRGRAGANVLTF | - | - | TRBJ2-6 | TRBV2
TGTGCCACCAGCATGGAGGGAGGCGCGACTAAGCAGTACTTC | CATSMEGGATKQYF | - | - | TRBJ2-7 | TRBV15
TGCGCCAGCAGCTTGAACGCAGGGACAGAGCCCCAGCATTTT | CASSLNAGTEPQHF | - | TRBD1 | TRBJ1-5 | TRBV5-1
TGCGCCAGCAGTGACACAGGGGGCCGTAATCAGCCCCAGCATTTT | CASSDTGGRNQPQHF | - | TRBD1 | TRBJ1-5 | TRBV10-2
TGTGCCAGCAGAATTGGACACGCCACAGATACGCAGTATTTT | CASRIGHATDTQYF | - | - | TRBJ2-3 | TRBV27
TGTGCCAGCAGCTACGGACTAGCCCAAGAGACCCAGTACTTC | CASSYGLAQETQYF | - | TRBD2 | TRBJ2-5 | TRBV5-4
TGTGCCAGCAGTTTAGGTGCGGGCTGGGACTACACCTTC | CASSLGAGWDYTF | few | - | TRBJ1-2 | TRBV12-3/TRBV12-4
TGTGCCAGCAGTTCTTCAGCTAGCGGTTCCTACGAGCAGTACTTC | CASSSSASGSYEQYF | - | TRBD2 | TRBJ2-7 | TRBV28
TGTGCCAGCAGCTTAGGGGCTCCTGGGGCCAACGTCCTGACTTTC | CASSLGAPGANVLTF | - | - | TRBJ2-6 | TRBV7-9
TGCGCCAGCAGTAGCGGAGACTATCAAGAGACCCAGTACTTC | CASSSGDYQETQYF | - | - | TRBJ2-5 | TRBV5-1
TGTGCCAGCAGTTCCGGGACTAGCGGGAGGGCCGTGTGGTACAATGAGCAGTTCTTC | CASSSGTSGRAVWYNEQFF | - | TRBD2 | TRBJ2-1 | TRBV7-9
TGTGCCAGCAGCTTAGCACTAGCGGGGGATACGCAGTATTTT | CASSLALAGDTQYF | - | TRBD2 | TRBJ2-3 | TRBV7-2
TGTGCCATCAATTCAGGGCTTGGCTATGGCTACACCTTC | CAINSGLGYGYTF | few | - | TRBJ1-2 | TRBV10-3
TGTGCCAGCAGCTTCACCGGGACTAGTCTAGCCGGGGAGCTGTTTTTT | CASSFTGTSLAGELFF | few | TRBD2 | TRBJ2-2 | TRBV5-6
TGTGCCAGCATCCTCAGGGGGCGGAAAGAGACCCAGTACTTC | CASILRGRKETQYF | - | TRBD1 | TRBJ2-5 | TRBV6-5
TGTGCCAGCAGCTTGGAGGGTAGCGGGAGATCTGATACGCAGTATTTT | CASSLEGSGRSDTQYF | once | TRBD2 | TRBJ2-3 | TRBV5-5
TGTGCCAGCAGCAAAGCGGGAGCCCCCCACAATGAGCAGTTCTTC | CASSKAGAPHNEQFF | - | - | TRBJ2-1 | TRBV21-1
TGTGCCAGCAGCTTAGAGGCGGATGCCCCTGAAGCTTTCTTT | CASSLEADAPEAFF | - | - | TRBJ1-1 | TRBV7-6
TGCAGCGTTGACAGCGATAATGAAAAACTGTTTTTT | CSVDSDNEKLFF | once | - | TRBJ1-4 | TRBV29-1
TGTGCCAGCAGCTTAGGGGCAGGGAATGGCTACACCTTC | CASSLGAGNGYTF | - | - | TRBJ1-2 | TRBV7-9
TGTGCCAGTAGTAAAGGGGCAGGGCGCAGCACTGAAGCTTTCTTT | CASSKGAGRSTEAFF | - | - | TRBJ1-1 | TRBV19
TGTGCCAGCAGCCCCCTAGCGGGAGTAGCCGGGGAGCTGTTTTTT | CASSPLAGVAGELFF | once | TRBD2 | TRBJ2-2 | TRBV3-1/TRBV3-2
TGTGCCAGTAGCCCGGACAGGAGCAATCAGCCCCAGCATTTT | CASSPDRSNQPQHF | - | TRBD1 | TRBJ1-5 | TRBV19
TGTGCCAGCAGGGAGGGCGGTTTAGGCAATCAGCCCCAGCATTTT | CASREGGLGNQPQHF | - | - | TRBJ1-5 | TRBV6-5
TGTGCCAGCAGCTCCGGACTAGCGCGGGCAGATACGCAGTATTTT | CASSSGLARADTQYF | - | TRBD2 | TRBJ2-3 | TRBV5-4
TGCGCCAGCAGCTTAAAGCGGGGAGACACAGATACGCAGTATTTT | CASSLKRGDTDTQYF | - | TRBD2 | TRBJ2-3 | TRBV5-1
TGTGCCACCAGTGACACGGGGGTCCCCGATACGCAGTATTTT | CATSDTGVPDTQYF | - | - | TRBJ2-3 | TRBV24-1
TGCGCCAGCAGCCAGGCCCGGACAGGTCATTCCTCTGGGGCCAACGTCCTGACTTTC | CASSQARTGHSSGANVLTF | few | TRBD1 | TRBJ2-6 | TRBV4-3
TGTGCCAGCTCACCAGGGACAGGGTCCACCTACGAGCAGTACTTC | CASSPGTGSTYEQYF | once | TRBD1 | TRBJ2-7 | TRBV18
TGTGCCAGCAGTTACCTGACAGGGGTCACTGAAGCTTTCTTT | CASSYLTGVTEAFF | - | TRBD1 | TRBJ1-1 | TRBV6-6
TGCGCCAGCAGCCAAGTGGGCGGGAATTCACCCCTCCACTTT | CASSQVGGNSPLHF | - | - | TRBJ1-6 | TRBV4-1
TGTGCCAGCAGCTCCCAGGGGGCGAACACTGAAGCTTTCTTT | CASSSQGANTEAFF | - | TRBD1 | TRBJ1-1 | TRBV5-4
TGTGCCAGCACCGCACAGGGGGCGACCTACGAGCAGTACTTC | CASTAQGATYEQYF | once | TRBD1 | TRBJ2-7 | TRBV2
TGTGCCAGCAGCTTTTTCCTCGGGGAAAAACTGTTTTTT | CASSFFLGEKLFF | - | - | TRBJ1-4 | TRBV7-9
TGTGCCAGCAGTGAAGCGCTTTTCGGGGGGCGAAAGAACACTGAAGCTTTCTTT | CASSEALFGGRKNTEAFF | - | - | TRBJ1-1 | TRBV6-1
TGTGCCAGCAGTTACACTACCCCGGACAGGGGGAAAGAGAGCAATCAGCCCCAGCATTTT | CASSYTTPDRGKESNQPQHF | - | TRBD1 | TRBJ1-5 | TRBV6-2/TRBV6-3